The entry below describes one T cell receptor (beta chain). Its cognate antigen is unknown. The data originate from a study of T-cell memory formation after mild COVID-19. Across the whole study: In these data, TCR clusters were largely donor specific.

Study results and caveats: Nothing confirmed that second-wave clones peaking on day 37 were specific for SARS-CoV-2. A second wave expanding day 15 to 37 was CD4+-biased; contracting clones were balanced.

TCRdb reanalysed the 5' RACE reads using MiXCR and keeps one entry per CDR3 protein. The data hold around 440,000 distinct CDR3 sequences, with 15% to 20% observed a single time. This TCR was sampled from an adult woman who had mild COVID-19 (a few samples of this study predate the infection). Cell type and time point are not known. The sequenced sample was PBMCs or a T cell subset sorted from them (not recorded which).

This chain's CDR3 is CASSHLMTGGTEAFF. The CDR3 DNA is TGCGCCAGCTCCCACCTGATGACAGGGGGTACTGAAGCTTTCTTT. The chain is built from TRBV5-1 and TRBJ1-1; 9 nucleotides agree with TRBD1. Germline V lookup: CDR1 SGHRS, CDR2 YFSETQ. The CDR3 length is 15 residues. J lost 5 bases, V lost 7 bases, and 12 bases had no gene match.